This T cell receptor beta chain is from a study of blood T cell repertoires in COVID-19. Study-level background: The analysed material was cDNA or gDNA that came from T cells, B-cell-depleted T cells, or PBMCs.

Using immunoSEQ multiplex PCR, the repertoire was profiled, and TCRdb retains in-frame clones only, with some absent. The sample lists roughly 310,000 clones; around nine tenths were seen once. The receptor was derived from a woman between 50 and 59 years old with active or convalescent COVID-19. The source material was peripheral blood.

In nucleotides, the CDR3 is TGTGCCAGTAGCTGGGACAGTAACACTGAAGCTTTCTTT. Its translation: CASSWDSNTEAFF. J is TRBJ1-1 and V is TRBV19; 7 bases match TRBD1. CDR1 and CDR2 from the germline V gene are LNHDA and SQIVND (reference sequence). The CDR3 totals 13 residues. V was pared by 6 bases and J by 2 bases, with 3 bases of the junction left unmatched.